The present T cell receptor (beta chain) was sequenced within a study of T cell responses to AZD1222 COVID-19 vaccine. Study conclusions and caveats: Repertoires in all cases were sampled only once the peak T cell response had passed. Per reports, nearly half of all spike-specific TCRs target regions that are unmutated in variants. It should be noted that donors were predominantly white British and more often female, and clonal diversity was possibly underestimated. Spike was spanned by vaccine-associated CD4 TCRs, which were dominant at 160-218 and 743-854.

Assay used: immunoSEQ multiplex PCR; TCRdb lists only in-frame clones, some missing. The table shows 140,000 to 150,000 clones, with 85% to 90% occurring only once. Trimming took 2 bases from V and 4 from J, leaving 15 bases between them. The CDR3 length is 15 residues. The germline V gene encodes CDR1 SGDLS and CDR2 YYNGEE. A remark on this clone: Its target is unknown.

The chain has TRBV9 and TRBJ1-1; TRBD1 might be the D (5 bases). The source of this sequence is an adult in good health. The sample in question was peripheral blood, obtained on day 0 of AZD1222 vaccination. CDR3: CASSVSGTLGTEAFF. In nucleotides, the CDR3 is TGTGCCAGCAGCGTTTCCGGGACTTTGGGCACTGAAGCTTTCTTT.